The T cell receptor beta chain under discussion was sequenced for a study of blood T cells in healthy people across ages. Findings and caveats of the study: Researchers judged that diversity estimates from one million T cells fell short of true values. TCR beta diversity, measured per million T cells, fell in a roughly linear way with age.

The CDR3 extends over 14 amino acids. Trimming took 6 bases from V and 9 from J; bases not matched to a gene: 6. As concerns this clonotype: The target antigen is unknown.

Through a sample-barcoded 5' primer and a J-beta primer mix, a second PCR was run for roughly 7 to 12 cycles. A tag from a template-switch adaptor with 12 random nucleotides marked each cDNA molecule. A single record per CDR3 protein comes from TCRdb applying MiXCR to the 5' RACE reads. Of 650,000 to 1,000,000 distinct CDR3 sequences listed, about half are singletons. The clonotype originates from a man aged 80 or over in good health. This chain joins TRBV12-3 or TRBV12-4 and TRBJ1-6; TRBD1 matches at 9 bases. Sequencing was done on a sample of blood. The CDR3 spells CASRPTGGSSPLHF. CDR3 nucleotides: TGTGCCAGCAGACCGACAGGGGGTAGTTCACCCCTCCACTTT.